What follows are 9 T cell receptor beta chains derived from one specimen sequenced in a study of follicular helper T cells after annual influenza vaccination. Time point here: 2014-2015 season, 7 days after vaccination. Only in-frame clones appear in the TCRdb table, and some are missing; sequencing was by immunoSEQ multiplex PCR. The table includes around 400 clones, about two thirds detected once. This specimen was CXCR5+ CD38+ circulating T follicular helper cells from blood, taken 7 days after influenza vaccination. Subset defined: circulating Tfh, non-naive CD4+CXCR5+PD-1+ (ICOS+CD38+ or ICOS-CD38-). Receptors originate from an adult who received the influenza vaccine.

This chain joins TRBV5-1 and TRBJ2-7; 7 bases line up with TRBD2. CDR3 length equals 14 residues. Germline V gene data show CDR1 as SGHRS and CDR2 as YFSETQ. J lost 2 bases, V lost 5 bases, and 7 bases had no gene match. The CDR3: CASSPGLGTYEQYF. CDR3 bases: TGCGCCAGCAGTCCAGGACTAGGAACCTACGAGCAGTACTTC.

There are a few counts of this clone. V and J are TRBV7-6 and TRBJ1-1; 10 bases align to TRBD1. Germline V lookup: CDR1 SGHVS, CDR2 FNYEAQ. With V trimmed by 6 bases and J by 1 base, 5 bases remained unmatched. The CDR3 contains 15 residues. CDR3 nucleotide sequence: TGTGCCAGCAGTACGACAGGGGGCCCGAACACTGAAGCTTTCTTT. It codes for CASSTTGGPNTEAFF.

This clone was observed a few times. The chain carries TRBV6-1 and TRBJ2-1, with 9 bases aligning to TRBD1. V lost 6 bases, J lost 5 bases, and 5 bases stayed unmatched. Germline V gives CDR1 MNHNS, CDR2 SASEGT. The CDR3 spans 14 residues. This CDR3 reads CASRADRGNNEQFF. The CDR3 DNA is TGTGCCAGCAGAGCCGACAGGGGGAACAATGAGCAGTTCTTC.

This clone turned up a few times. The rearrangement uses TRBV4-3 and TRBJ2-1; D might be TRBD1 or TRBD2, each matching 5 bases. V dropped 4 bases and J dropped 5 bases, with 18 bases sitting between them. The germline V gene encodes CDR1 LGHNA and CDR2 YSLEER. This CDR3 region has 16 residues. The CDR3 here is CASSRDLRRDHNEQFF. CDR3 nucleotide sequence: TGCGCCAGCAGCCGAGACTTACGCCGGGACCACAATGAGCAGTTCTTC.

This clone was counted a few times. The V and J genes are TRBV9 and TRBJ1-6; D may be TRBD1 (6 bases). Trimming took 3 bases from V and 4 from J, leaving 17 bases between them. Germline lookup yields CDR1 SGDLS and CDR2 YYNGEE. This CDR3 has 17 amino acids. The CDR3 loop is CASSATPDSRYNSPLHF. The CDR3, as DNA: TGTGCCAGCAGCGCGACCCCGGACAGCCGTTATAATTCACCCCTCCACTTT.

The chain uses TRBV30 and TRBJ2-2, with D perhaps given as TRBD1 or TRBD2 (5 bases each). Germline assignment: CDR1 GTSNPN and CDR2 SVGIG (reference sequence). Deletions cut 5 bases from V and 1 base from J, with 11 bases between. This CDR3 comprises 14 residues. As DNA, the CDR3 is TGTGCCTGGGGAGGCAGGGTGAACACCGGGGAGCTGTTTTTT. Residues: CAWGGRVNTGELFF.

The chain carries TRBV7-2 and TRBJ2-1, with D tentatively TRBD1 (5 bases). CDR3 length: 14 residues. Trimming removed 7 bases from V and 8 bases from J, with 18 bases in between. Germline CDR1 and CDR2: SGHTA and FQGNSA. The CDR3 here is CASTRWAGSHEQFF. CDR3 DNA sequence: TGTGCCAGCACCCGATGGGCAGGGTCTCATGAGCAGTTCTTC.

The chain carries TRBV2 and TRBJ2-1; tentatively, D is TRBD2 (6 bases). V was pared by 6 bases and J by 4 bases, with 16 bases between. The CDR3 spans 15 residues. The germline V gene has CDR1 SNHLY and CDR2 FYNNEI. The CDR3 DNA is TGTGCCAGCAGAGAGAGGACTACCGGATACAATGAGCAGTTCTTC. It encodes CASRERTTGYNEQFF.

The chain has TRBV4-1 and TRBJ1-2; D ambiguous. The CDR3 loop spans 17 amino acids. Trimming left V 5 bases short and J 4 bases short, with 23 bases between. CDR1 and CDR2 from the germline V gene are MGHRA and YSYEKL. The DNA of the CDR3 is TGCGCCAGCAGCATCGCAGGCCAGAACCGAAAGACCTATGGCTACACCTTC. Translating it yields CASSIAGQNRKTYGYTF.